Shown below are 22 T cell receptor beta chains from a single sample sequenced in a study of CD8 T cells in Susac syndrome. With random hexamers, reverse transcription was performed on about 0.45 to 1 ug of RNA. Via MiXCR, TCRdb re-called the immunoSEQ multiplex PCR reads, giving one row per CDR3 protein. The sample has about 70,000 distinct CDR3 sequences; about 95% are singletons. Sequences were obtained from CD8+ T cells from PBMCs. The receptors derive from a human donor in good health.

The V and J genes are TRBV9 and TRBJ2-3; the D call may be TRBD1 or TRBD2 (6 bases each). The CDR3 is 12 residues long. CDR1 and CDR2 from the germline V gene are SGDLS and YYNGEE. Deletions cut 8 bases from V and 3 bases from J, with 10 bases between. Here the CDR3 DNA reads TGTGCCAGTACAGGGACTACAGATACGCAGTATTTT. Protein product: CASTGTTDTQYF.

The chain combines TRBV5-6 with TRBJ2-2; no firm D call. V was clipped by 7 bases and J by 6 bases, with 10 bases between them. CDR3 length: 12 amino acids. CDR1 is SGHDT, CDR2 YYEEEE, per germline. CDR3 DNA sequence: TGTGCCAGCTTGGGTGGCGCCGGGGAGCTGTTTTTT. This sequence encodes CASLGGAGELFF.

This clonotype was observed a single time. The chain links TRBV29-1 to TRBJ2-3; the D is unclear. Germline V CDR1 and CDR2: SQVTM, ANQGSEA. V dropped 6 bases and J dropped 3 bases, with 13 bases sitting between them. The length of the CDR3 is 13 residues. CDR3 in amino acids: CSVLGLLTDTQYF. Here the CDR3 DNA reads TGCAGCGTCCTAGGCCTACTAACAGATACGCAGTATTTT.

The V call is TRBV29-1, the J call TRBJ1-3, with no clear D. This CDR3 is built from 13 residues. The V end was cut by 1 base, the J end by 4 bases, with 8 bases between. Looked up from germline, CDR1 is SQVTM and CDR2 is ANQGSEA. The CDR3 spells CSVEGGFGNTIYF. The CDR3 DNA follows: TGCAGCGTTGAAGGGGGTTTCGGAAACACCATATATTTT.

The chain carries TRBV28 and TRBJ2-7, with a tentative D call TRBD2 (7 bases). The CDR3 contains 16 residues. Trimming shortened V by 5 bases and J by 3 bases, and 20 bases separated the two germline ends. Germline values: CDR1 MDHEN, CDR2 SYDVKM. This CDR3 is CASSPEGGGNGYEQYV. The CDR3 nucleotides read TGTGCCAGCAGTCCGGAGGGGGGAGGGAACGGCTACGAGCAGTACGTC.

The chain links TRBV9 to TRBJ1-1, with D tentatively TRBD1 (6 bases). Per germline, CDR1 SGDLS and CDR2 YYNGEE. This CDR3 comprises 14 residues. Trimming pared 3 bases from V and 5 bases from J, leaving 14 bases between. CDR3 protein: CASSARTEGTEAFF. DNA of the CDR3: TGTGCCAGCAGCGCTCGGACAGAGGGGACTGAAGCTTTCTTT.

Here the CDR3 DNA reads TGTGCCAGCAGTCTACAGGGCCCTAATGAAAAACTGTTTTTT. It codes for CASSLQGPNEKLFF. The V and J genes are TRBV27 and TRBJ1-4; a weak D match, TRBD1 (6 bases). CDR1 is MNHEY, CDR2 SMNVEV, per germline (reference sequence). CDR3 length: 14 residues. The ends were cut back, 5 bases at V and 3 bases at J, with 10 bases in the middle.

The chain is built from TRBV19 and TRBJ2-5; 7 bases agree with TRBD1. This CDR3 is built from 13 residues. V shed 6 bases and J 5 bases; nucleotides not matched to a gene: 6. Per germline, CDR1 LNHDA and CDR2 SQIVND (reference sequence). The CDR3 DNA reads TGTGCCAGTAGAACACAGGGGTTGGAGACCCAGTACTTC. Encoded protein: CASRTQGLETQYF.

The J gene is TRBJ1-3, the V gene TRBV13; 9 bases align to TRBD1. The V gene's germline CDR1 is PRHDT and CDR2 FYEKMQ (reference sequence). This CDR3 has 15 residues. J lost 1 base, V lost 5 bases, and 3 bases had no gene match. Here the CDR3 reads CASSGDRESGNTIYF. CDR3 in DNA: TGTGCCAGCAGCGGGGACAGGGAGTCTGGAAACACCATATATTTT.

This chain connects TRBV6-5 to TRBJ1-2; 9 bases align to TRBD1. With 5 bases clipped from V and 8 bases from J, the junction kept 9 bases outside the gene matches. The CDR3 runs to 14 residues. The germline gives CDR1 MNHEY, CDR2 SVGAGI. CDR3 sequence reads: CASSLTGGLRGYTF. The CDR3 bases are TGTGCCAGCAGTCTGACAGGGGGGCTTAGGGGCTACACCTTC.

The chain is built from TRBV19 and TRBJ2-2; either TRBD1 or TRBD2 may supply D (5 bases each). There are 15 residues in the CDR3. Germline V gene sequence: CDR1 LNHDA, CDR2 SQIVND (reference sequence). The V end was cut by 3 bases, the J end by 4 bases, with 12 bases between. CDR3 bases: TGTGCCAGTAGTATCCCCAGGGACCTCACCGGGGAGCTGTTTTTT. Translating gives CASSIPRDLTGELFF.

CDR3 sequence reads: CASSFINSNQPQHF. The CDR3 DNA sequence: TGTGCCAGCAGTTTTATAAATAGCAATCAGCCCCAGCATTTT. The chain carries TRBV27 and TRBJ1-5; no firm D call. The CDR3 extends over 14 amino acids. The ends were cut back, 3 bases at V and 0 bases at J, with 6 bases in the middle. The germline gives CDR1 MNHEY, CDR2 SMNVEV (reference sequence).

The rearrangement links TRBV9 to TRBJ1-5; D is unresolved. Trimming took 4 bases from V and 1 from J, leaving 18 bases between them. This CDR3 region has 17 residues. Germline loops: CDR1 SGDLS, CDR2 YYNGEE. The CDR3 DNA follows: TGTGCCAGCAGCCCCTCCAGTGCCATTGGGAGCAATCAGCCCCAGCATTTT. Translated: CASSPSSAIGSNQPQHF.

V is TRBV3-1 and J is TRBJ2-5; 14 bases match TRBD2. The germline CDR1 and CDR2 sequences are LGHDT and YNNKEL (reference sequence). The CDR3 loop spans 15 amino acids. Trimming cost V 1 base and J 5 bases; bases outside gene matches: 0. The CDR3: CASSQGLAGGETQYF. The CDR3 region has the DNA TGTGCCAGCAGCCAAGGACTAGCGGGGGGGGAGACCCAGTACTTC.

The CDR3 spells CSVESRADSTDTQYF. In DNA form, the CDR3 reads TGCAGCGTTGAATCTAGGGCGGATAGCACAGATACGCAGTATTTT. J is TRBJ2-3 and V is TRBV29-1; D not resolved. Germline CDR1 SQVTM, CDR2 ANQGSEA. Between the trimmed V and J ends, which lost 2 bases and 0 bases, there was a span of 12 bases. This CDR3 has 15 residues.

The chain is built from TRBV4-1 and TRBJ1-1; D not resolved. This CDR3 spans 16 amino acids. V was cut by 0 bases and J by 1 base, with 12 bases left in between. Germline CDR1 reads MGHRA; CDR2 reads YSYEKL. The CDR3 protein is CASSQEVALGNTEAFF. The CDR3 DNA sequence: TGCGCCAGCAGCCAAGAAGTCGCCCTTGGGAACACTGAAGCTTTCTTT.

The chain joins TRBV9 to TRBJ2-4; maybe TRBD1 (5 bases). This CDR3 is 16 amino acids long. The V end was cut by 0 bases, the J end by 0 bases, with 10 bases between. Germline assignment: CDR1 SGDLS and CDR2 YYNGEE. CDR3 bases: TGTGCCAGCAGCGTAGGTGCAGGGCTAGCCAAAAACATTCAGTACTTC. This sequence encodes CASSVGAGLAKNIQYF.

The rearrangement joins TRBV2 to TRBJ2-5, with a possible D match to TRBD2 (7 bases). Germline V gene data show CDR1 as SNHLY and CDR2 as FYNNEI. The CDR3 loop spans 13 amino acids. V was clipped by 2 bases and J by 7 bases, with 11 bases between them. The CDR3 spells CASSEWAGATQYF. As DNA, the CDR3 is TGTGCCAGCAGTGAATGGGCGGGGGCGACCCAGTACTTC.

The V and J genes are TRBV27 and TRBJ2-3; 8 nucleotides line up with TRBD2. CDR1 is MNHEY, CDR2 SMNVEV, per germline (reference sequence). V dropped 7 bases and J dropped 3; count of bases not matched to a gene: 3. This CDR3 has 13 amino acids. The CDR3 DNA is TGTGCCAGCACGGGGGGGAGAACAGATACGCAGTATTTT. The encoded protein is CASTGGRTDTQYF.

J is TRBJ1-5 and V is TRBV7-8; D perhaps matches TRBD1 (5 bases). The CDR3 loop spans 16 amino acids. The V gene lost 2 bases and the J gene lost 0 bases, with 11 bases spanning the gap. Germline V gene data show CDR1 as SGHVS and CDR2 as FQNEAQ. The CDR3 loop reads CASSLYGGDSNQPQHF. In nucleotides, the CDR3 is TGTGCCAGCAGCTTATACGGAGGGGATAGCAATCAGCCCCAGCATTTT.

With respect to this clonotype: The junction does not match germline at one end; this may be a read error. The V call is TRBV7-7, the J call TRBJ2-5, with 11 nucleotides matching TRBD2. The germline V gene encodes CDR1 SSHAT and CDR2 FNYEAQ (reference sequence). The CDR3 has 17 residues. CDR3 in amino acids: CASSSRIAGGRMETQYF. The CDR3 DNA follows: TGTGCTAGCAGCTCACGAATAGCGGGGGGGCGTATGGAGACCCAGTACTTC.

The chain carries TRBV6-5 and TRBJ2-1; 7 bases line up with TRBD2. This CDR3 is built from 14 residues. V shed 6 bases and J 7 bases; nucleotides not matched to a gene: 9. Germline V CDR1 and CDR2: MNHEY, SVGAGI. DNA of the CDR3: TGTGCCAGCAGGATTAGCCGGGGGGATAATGAGCAGTTCTTC. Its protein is CASRISRGDNEQFF.